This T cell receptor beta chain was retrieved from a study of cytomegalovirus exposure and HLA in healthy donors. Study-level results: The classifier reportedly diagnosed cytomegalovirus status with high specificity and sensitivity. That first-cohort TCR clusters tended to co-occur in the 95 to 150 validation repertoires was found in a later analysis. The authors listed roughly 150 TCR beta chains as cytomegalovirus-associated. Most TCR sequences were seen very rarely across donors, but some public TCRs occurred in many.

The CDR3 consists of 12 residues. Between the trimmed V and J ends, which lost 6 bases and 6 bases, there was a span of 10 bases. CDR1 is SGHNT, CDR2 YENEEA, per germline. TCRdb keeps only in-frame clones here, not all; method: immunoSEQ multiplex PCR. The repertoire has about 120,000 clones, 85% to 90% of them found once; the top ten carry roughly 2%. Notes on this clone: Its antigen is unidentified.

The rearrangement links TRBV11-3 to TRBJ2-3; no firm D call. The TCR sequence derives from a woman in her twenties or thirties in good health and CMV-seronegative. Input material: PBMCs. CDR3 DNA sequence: TGTGCCAGCAGTGCAGGCGCGGATACGCAGTATTTT. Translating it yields CASSAGADTQYF. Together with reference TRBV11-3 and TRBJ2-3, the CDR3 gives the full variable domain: EAGVVQSPRYKIIEKKQPVAFWCNPISGHNTLYWYLQNLGQGPELLIRYENEEAVDDSQLPKDRFSAERLKGVDSTLKIQPAELGDSAVYLCASSAGADTQYFGPGTRLTVL.